The rows below give T cell receptor beta chains drawn from one sample of a study of blood T cells in healthy people across ages. Each CDR3 protein is one row after TCRdb ran MiXCR on the 5' RACE reads. This sample has around 800,000 distinct CDR3 sequences; about 42% occur once, and the top ten carry about a fifth. The specimen sequenced was blood. Receptors originate from a man in his sixties in good health. Each CDR3 is given with its conserved first and last residue. A D gene is named only where the DNA matches it firmly. Clone size, where shown, is once, few, many, or a class for clones that have expanded.

14	TRBJ2-3	-	-	TRBV29-1	CSVDPTGQSDTQYF	TGCAGCGTTGACCCGACAGGCCAGTCAGATACGCAGTATTTT
12	TRBJ2-3	-	few	TRBV20-1	CSASPSTDTQYF	TGCAGTGCTAGCCCTAGCACAGATACGCAGTATTTT
14	TRBJ2-1	-	few	TRBV5-5	CASSLLLAYNEQFF	TGTGCCAGCAGCTTGCTTCTGGCCTACAATGAGCAGTTCTTC
19	TRBJ1-5	-	-	TRBV3-1	CASSQDLGSTGTINQPQHF	TGTGCCAGCAGCCAAGATCTTGGATCGACAGGCACGATCAATCAGCCCCAGCATTTT
13	TRBJ1-1	TRBD1	-	TRBV12-3/TRBV12-4	CASSRGQITEAFF	TGTGCCAGCAGTCGGGGACAGATTACTGAAGCTTTCTTT
14	TRBJ1-5	TRBD1	-	TRBV9	CASSEGQINQPQHF	TGTGCCAGCAGCGAGGGACAGATAAATCAGCCCCAGCATTTT
11	TRBJ2-1	-	few	TRBV20-1	CSASHLNEQFF	TGCAGTGCCAGTCATCTCAATGAGCAGTTCTTC
15	TRBJ2-5	-	few	TRBV7-2	CASSLGGGGRETQYF	TGTGCCAGCAGCTTAGGAGGGGGGGGGCGAGAGACCCAGTACTTC
16	TRBJ2-3	-	few	TRBV5-1	CASSLAGLTSTDTQYF	TGCGCCAGCAGCTTGGCGGGGCTTACTAGCACAGATACGCAGTATTTT
15	TRBJ2-1	-	-	TRBV6-5	CASSINRGGHNEQFF	TGTGCCAGCAGCATAAACAGGGGAGGACACAATGAGCAGTTCTTC
18	TRBJ2-1	TRBD2	-	TRBV7-2	CANSLAFIGGGEYNEQFF	TGTGCCAACAGCTTAGCTTTTATCGGGGGAGGGGAATACAATGAGCAGTTCTTC
15	TRBJ2-7	TRBD2	-	TRBV5-1	CASSKGLAGDGEQYF	TGCGCCAGCAGCAAGGGACTAGCGGGGGATGGGGAGCAGTACTTC
15	TRBJ2-7	TRBD1	-	TRBV5-1	CASRSHRTGYHEQYF	TGCGCCAGCAGATCACACAGGACAGGGTACCACGAGCAGTACTTC
15	TRBJ2-3	-	-	TRBV5-1	CASSWTKVSTDTQYF	TGCGCCAGCAGCTGGACGAAAGTTAGCACAGATACGCAGTATTTT
14	TRBJ2-7	-	-	TRBV21-1	CASTGRDRTYEQYF	TGTGCCAGCACGGGCCGGGACAGAACCTACGAGCAGTACTTC
13	TRBJ2-1	-	-	TRBV2	CASRTRGKGEQFF	TGTGCCAGCAGGACACGCGGGAAGGGTGAGCAGTTCTTC
14	TRBJ2-7	TRBD1	many	TRBV6-2/TRBV6-3	CASTWTGSNYEQYF	TGTGCCAGCACGTGGACAGGTTCCAATTACGAGCAGTACTTC
16	TRBJ2-3	TRBD1	few	TRBV6-1	CASIRLGQGKADTQYF	TGTGCCAGCATCAGACTGGGACAGGGGAAGGCAGATACGCAGTATTTT
15	TRBJ2-3	TRBD2	-	TRBV9	CASSRGGSNTDTQYF	TGTGCCAGCAGCCGCGGGGGTTCCAACACAGATACGCAGTATTTT
14	TRBJ1-2	-	-	TRBV25-1	CASSEEWGAYGYTF	TGTGCCAGCAGTGAGGAGTGGGGAGCCTATGGCTACACCTTC
15	TRBJ1-4	-	few	TRBV7-7	CASSLATGTNEKLFF	TGTGCCAGCAGCTTAGCAACAGGGACTAATGAAAAACTGTTTTTT
11	TRBJ1-2	TRBD1	few	TRBV20-1	CRATGYYGYTF	TGCCGAGCGACAGGGTACTATGGCTACACCTTC
18	TRBJ1-5	TRBD1	few	TRBV10-3	CAISDPTSTGGYAQPQHF	TGTGCCATCAGTGATCCGACTAGCACAGGGGGCTACGCGCAGCCCCAGCATTTT
14	TRBJ2-7	-	few	TRBV7-8	CASSAGRDSYEQYF	TGTGCCAGCAGCGCCGGACGGGATTCCTACGAGCAGTACTTC
14	TRBJ2-3	TRBD1	few	TRBV11-2	CASSGQGPPYTQYF	TGTGCCAGCAGCGGACAGGGACCGCCTTATACGCAGTATTTT
20	TRBJ2-2	TRBD2	-	TRBV6-1	CASSPESDTRGGRGTGELFF	TGTGCCAGCAGTCCCGAGTCCGACACGCGGGGGGGCCGGGGCACCGGGGAGCTGTTTTTT
15	TRBJ2-3	TRBD2	few	TRBV6-5	CASSSLAGVVDTQYF	TGTGCCAGCAGTTCACTAGCGGGGGTGGTAGATACGCAGTATTTT
13	TRBJ2-1	TRBD2	-	TRBV24-1	CATGFRGDDEQFF	TGTGCCACCGGATTCCGGGGGGACGATGAGCAGTTCTTC
14	TRBJ2-1	-	few	TRBV6-2/TRBV6-3	CASSSRGEYNEQFF	TGTGCCAGCAGTTCGAGGGGGGAATACAATGAGCAGTTCTTC
15	TRBJ2-7	TRBD1	-	TRBV15	CATSREYRGFGEQYF	TGTGCCACCAGCAGGGAATACAGGGGCTTTGGCGAGCAGTACTTC
16	TRBJ2-7	-	-	TRBV10-2	CASSESSLGESYEQYF	TGCGCCAGCAGTGAGTCGAGCTTGGGGGAGTCCTACGAGCAGTACTTC
13	TRBJ1-6	-	-	TRBV5-5	CASSQGAGSPLHF	TGTGCCAGCAGCCAAGGCGCAGGTTCACCCCTCCACTTT
14	TRBJ1-5	-	-	TRBV20-1	CSASPYGQLQPQHF	TGCAGTGCCTCCCCATACGGGCAACTTCAGCCCCAGCATTTT
14	TRBJ1-5	-	-	TRBV10-3	CAISANPTGQPRHF	TGTGCCATCAGTGCCAACCCCACAGGTCAGCCCCGGCATTTT
16	TRBJ2-3	TRBD2	few	TRBV20-1	CSASRGLAERTDTQYF	TGCAGTGCTAGCCGCGGACTAGCGGAAAGAACAGATACGCAGTATTTT
13	TRBJ1-1	-	-	TRBV7-2	CASSLGGSTEAFF	TGTGCCAGCAGCCTCGGGGGGAGCACTGAAGCTTTCTTT
16	TRBJ2-3	TRBD2	-	TRBV12-3/TRBV12-4	CATLHRASGRTDTQYF	TGTGCCACCCTACACCGGGCTAGCGGACGCACAGATACGCAGTATTTT
18	TRBJ2-5	TRBD2	-	TRBV7-9	CASSLSSTSGGTDNEQYF	TGTGCCAGCAGCTTAAGTTCCACTAGCGGGGGGACCGACAATGAGCAGTACTTC
18	TRBJ2-3	TRBD2	many	TRBV4-1	CASSQVGLAGKGADTQYF	TGCGCCAGCAGCCAAGTTGGACTAGCGGGGAAGGGCGCAGATACGCAGTATTTT
13	TRBJ2-1	-	many	TRBV29-1	CSAGRESNNEQFF	TGCAGCGCGGGTCGGGAGTCCAACAATGAGCAGTTCTTC
14	TRBJ2-1	-	-	TRBV27	CASYQGGSYNEQFF	TGTGCCAGTTACCAGGGCGGCTCCTACAATGAGCAGTTCTTC
15	TRBJ1-5	TRBD1	-	TRBV6-1	CASRVGQGIRQPQHF	TGTGCCAGCAGAGTGGGACAGGGGATCAGGCAGCCCCAGCATTTT
11	TRBJ1-1	-	-	TRBV29-1	CSAIVSTEAFF	TGCAGCGCCATCGTGAGCACTGAAGCTTTCTTT
10	TRBJ2-3	-	few	TRBV10-2	CASLGVTQYF	TGCGCCAGTTTGGGTGTAACGCAGTATTTT
16	TRBJ1-4	-	few	TRBV4-3	CASSQDWTATNEKLFF	TGCGCCAGCAGCCAAGATTGGACAGCCACTAATGAAAAACTGTTTTTT
14	TRBJ2-3	-	-	TRBV20-1	CSARAEGFTDTQYF	TGCAGTGCTAGAGCCGAAGGGTTCACAGATACGCAGTATTTT
16	TRBJ2-7	TRBD2	-	TRBV6-5	CASSSQLAGKSYEQYF	TGTGCCAGCAGTTCGCAACTAGCGGGCAAGTCCTACGAGCAGTACTTC
16	TRBJ2-4	-	few	TRBV7-8	CASSLALGGPKNIQYF	TGTGCCAGCAGCTTAGCGCTCGGGGGTCCCAAAAACATTCAGTACTTC
15	TRBJ2-5	-	-	TRBV20-1	CSARDLRAIRETQYF	TGCAGTGCTAGAGATCTTAGAGCCATTAGAGAGACCCAGTACTTC
14	TRBJ2-3	-	few	TRBV21-1	CASSKWRHTDTQYF	TGTGCCAGCAGCAAATGGCGGCACACAGATACGCAGTATTTT
14	TRBJ1-1	-	-	TRBV20-1	CSARDRKGNTEAFF	TGCAGTGCTAGAGATCGGAAGGGGAACACTGAAGCTTTCTTT
12	TRBJ1-1	-	-	TRBV29-1	CSVDGGVTEAFF	TGCAGCGTTGATGGCGGGGTGACTGAAGCTTTCTTT